A selection of T cell receptor beta chains follows, all from one sample in a study of cytomegalovirus exposure and HLA in healthy donors. Generated by immunoSEQ multiplex PCR, the TCRdb table keeps only in-frame clones and is missing some. This table has around 160,000 clones, around 73% appearing once. The material sequenced was PBMCs. All receptors come from a woman under 30 in good health and CMV-seronegative. CDR3s include the opening cysteine and the closing phenylalanine or tryptophan. D genes are given only for firm matches. Rows give clone size only sometimes, using once, few, many, or a class for an expanded clone.

size,J,V,D,CDR3,DNA
NA,TRBJ1-1,TRBV2,TRBD1,CASWDRDTEAFF,TGTGCCAGCTGGGACAGGGACACTGAAGCTTTCTTT
NA,TRBJ2-3,TRBV10-3,TRBD2,CAIRLAEYSDTQYF,TGTGCCATCAGACTAGCGGAGTATTCAGATACGCAGTATTTT
NA,TRBJ2-3,TRBV9,NA,CASSRTGDTQYF,TGTGCCAGCAGCCGTACAGGAGATACGCAGTATTTT
NA,TRBJ1-1,TRBV28,NA,CASSDTGLTEAFF,TGTGCCAGCAGTGATACAGGGTTAACTGAAGCTTTCTTT
NA,TRBJ2-2,TRBV4-3,TRBD2,CASSQATSGRGELFF,TGCGCCAGCAGCCAAGCGACTAGCGGGAGAGGGGAGCTGTTTTTT
NA,TRBJ1-2,TRBV19,TRBD1,CASNVATGPYGYTF,TGTGCCAGTAACGTAGCGACAGGGCCCTATGGCTACACCTTC
NA,TRBJ2-2,TRBV5-1,NA,CASSEMKSGGNTGELFF,TGCGCCAGCAGCGAGATGAAGTCCGGGGGGAACACCGGGGAGCTGTTTTTT
NA,TRBJ2-3,TRBV2,TRBD2,CASSTMWVRGADTQYF,TGTGCCAGCAGTACAATGTGGGTGCGGGGGGCAGATACGCAGTATTTT
NA,TRBJ2-4,TRBV4-1,NA,CASSRNGLDLAKNIQYF,TGCGCCAGCAGCCGCAACGGACTGGATCTAGCCAAAAACATTCAGTACTTC
NA,TRBJ2-1,TRBV5-8,TRBD2,CASSFGPGLGYNEQFF,TGTGCCAGCAGCTTTGGCCCGGGACTAGGGTACAATGAGCAGTTCTTC
NA,TRBJ2-1,TRBV7-9,NA,CASSRRQGIAYNEQFF,TGTGCCAGCAGCCGCCGCCAGGGTATTGCCTACAATGAGCAGTTCTTC
NA,TRBJ2-5,TRBV11-3,TRBD1,CASSSGGETQYF,TGTGCCAGCAGCTCAGGGGGAGAGACCCAGTACTTC
NA,TRBJ1-1,TRBV7-9,NA,CASSPQGPHTEAFF,TGTGCCAGCAGCCCCCAGGGCCCCCACACTGAAGCTTTCTTT
NA,TRBJ1-6,TRBV2,NA,CASAGVGNSPLHF,TGTGCCAGCGCAGGGGTAGGTAATTCACCCCTCCACTTT
NA,TRBJ1-1,TRBV29-1,NA,CSVEQANTEAFF,TGCAGCGTTGAGCAGGCGAACACTGAAGCTTTCTTT
NA,TRBJ2-7,TRBV28,NA,CASTLGGAGLNEQYF,TGTGCCAGCACTTTAGGGGGGGCAGGGTTGAACGAGCAGTACTTC
NA,TRBJ2-2,TRBV7-2,TRBD1,CASSSDRDTGELFF,TGTGCCAGCAGCTCAGACAGGGACACCGGGGAGCTGTTTTTT
NA,TRBJ2-3,TRBV13,TRBD2,CASSPAGVGTDTQYF,TGTGCCAGCAGCCCGGCGGGGGTAGGGACAGATACGCAGTATTTT
NA,TRBJ2-7,TRBV4-3,NA,CASSQPAGQMENEQYF,TGCGCCAGCAGCCAACCTGCCGGACAGATGGAAAACGAGCAGTACTTC
few,TRBJ2-4,TRBV27,NA,CASSFSTLAKNIQYF,TGTGCCAGCAGTTTTTCTACTCTAGCCAAAAACATTCAGTACTTC
NA,TRBJ1-5,TRBV7-2,NA,CASSLAFSNQPQHF,TGTGCCAGCAGCTTAGCCTTTAGCAATCAGCCCCAGCATTTT
NA,TRBJ2-1,TRBV10-3,NA,CAIGGREFHEQFF,TGTGCCATCGGGGGACGGGAGTTCCATGAGCAGTTCTTC
NA,TRBJ2-3,TRBV9,NA,CASSDLRLASTDTQYF,TGTGCCAGCAGTGACCTGCGGCTAGCGAGCACAGATACGCAGTATTTT
NA,TRBJ1-5,TRBV7-9,NA,CASSSERMGDNGDQPQHF,TGTGCCAGCAGCTCAGAAAGGATGGGGGACAACGGGGATCAGCCCCAGCATTTT
NA,TRBJ2-5,TRBV28,NA,CASSSRGETQYF,TGTGCCAGCAGTTCTAGAGGAGAGACCCAGTACTTC
NA,TRBJ2-1,TRBV6-5,NA,CASSPSTGEQFF,TGTGCCAGCAGTCCATCGACTGGGGAGCAGTTCTTC
NA,TRBJ1-1,TRBV7-3,NA,CASSSTRADTEAFF,TGTGCCAGCAGCTCAACCAGGGCGGACACTGAAGCTTTCTTT
once,TRBJ2-7,TRBV6-5,TRBD1,CASSYSGQGSEQYF,TGTGCCAGCAGTTACTCGGGACAGGGAAGCGAGCAGTACTTC
NA,TRBJ1-2,TRBV5-1,TRBD1,CASSLGAGGDYGYTF,TGCGCCAGCAGCTTGGGGGCAGGGGGCGACTATGGCTACACCTTC
NA,TRBJ2-7,TRBV6-1,NA,CASSEYGVSDEQYF,TGTGCCAGCAGTGAATACGGGGTCTCGGACGAGCAGTACTTC
once,TRBJ1-1,TRBV21-1,NA,CASSKVRIEAFF,TGTGCCAGCAGCAAAGTCCGTATTGAAGCTTTCTTT